Shown below are 24 T cell receptor beta chains from a single sample sequenced in a study of blood T cells in healthy people across ages. The use of a sample-barcoded 5' primer and a J-beta primer mix characterized a second PCR of roughly 7 to 11 cycles. MiXCR was run by TCRdb on the 5' RACE reads, yielding one entry per CDR3 protein. Of some 920,000 distinct CDR3 sequences in the sample, roughly 51% are singletons; the top ten hold over 20%. Sample: blood. The receptors derive from a woman aged 55-69 years in good health.

There are many counts of this clonotype. V usage is TRBV28 and J usage is TRBJ1-2; weak D call: TRBD1 (6 bases). Trimming took off 6 bases at V and 8 bases at J, with 19 bases between the two ends. CDR1 and CDR2 from the germline V gene are MDHEN and SYDVKM. The CDR3 contains 14 residues. The DNA of the CDR3 is TGTGCCAGCAGACCACCGAGACAGGCTGGAGGCTACACCTTC. This translates into CASRPPRQAGGYTF.

V is TRBV2 and J is TRBJ1-6; D gene ambiguous. Between the trimmed V and J ends, which lost 4 bases and 4 bases, there was a span of 11 bases. Germline V gives CDR1 SNHLY, CDR2 FYNNEI. The CDR3 runs to 15 residues. The CDR3 nucleotides are TGTGCCAGCAGTGCCCCGGTCCTTTATAATTCACCCCTCCACTTT. Its translation is CASSAPVLYNSPLHF. Combining the CDR3 with reference TRBV2 and TRBJ1-6 gives the whole variable domain EPEVTQTPSHQVTQMGQEVILRCVPISNHLYFYWYRQILGQKVEFLVSFYNNEISEKSEIFDDQFSVERPDGSNFTLKIRSTKLEDSAMYFCASSAPVLYNSPLHFGNGTRLTVT.

This clonotype was observed a few times. This chain links TRBV10-3 with TRBJ2-3; D is uncertain. V lost 0 bases and J 2 bases, leaving 3 bases between the germline ends. The CDR3 totals 13 residues. Germline CDR1 is ENHRY and CDR2 is SYGVKD. The CDR3 region has the DNA TGTGCCATCAGTGAGTCTACCACAGATACGCAGTATTTT. Residues: CAISESTTDTQYF.

The chain is built from TRBV2 and TRBJ2-7; 10 bases line up with TRBD2. The CDR3 spans 14 residues. The germline V gene encodes CDR1 SNHLY and CDR2 FYNNEI. The junction had 1 base not matched to a gene; V was cut back by 1 base and J by 4 bases. The CDR3 protein is CASSEGTSGYEQYF. Here the CDR3 DNA reads TGTGCCAGCAGTGAAGGGACTAGCGGATACGAGCAGTACTTC.

This clonotype has just a few counts. This chain links TRBV4-2 with TRBJ1-2, with 9 bases lining up with TRBD1. V trimming: 6 bases; J trimming: 8 bases; junction bases outside the gene matches: 7. This CDR3 spans 13 amino acids. CDR1 LGHNA and CDR2 YNFKEQ come from the germline V gene. The CDR3 region is CASRTGGAWGYTF. The CDR3 region has the DNA TGTGCCAGCAGAACAGGGGGCGCGTGGGGCTACACCTTC.

The chain joins TRBV2 to TRBJ2-1; D might be TRBD2 (6 bases). From germline, CDR1 is SNHLY and CDR2 FYNNEI. CDR3 length: 13 residues. V gave up 7 bases and J gave up 7 bases, with 14 bases separating them. The chain's CDR3 is CASNMEGRNEQFF. For the CDR3, the DNA is TGTGCCAGCAATATGGAGGGGAGAAATGAGCAGTTCTTC. Together with reference TRBV2 and TRBJ2-1, the CDR3 gives the full variable domain: EPEVTQTPSHQVTQMGQEVILRCVPISNHLYFYWYRQILGQKVEFLVSFYNNEISEKSEIFDDQFSVERPDGSNFTLKIRSTKLEDSAMYFCASNMEGRNEQFFGPGTRLTVL.

This clonotype was seen more than once but under ten times. The rearrangement joins TRBV10-3 to TRBJ2-5; no clear D. Germline-derived CDR1 and CDR2 are ENHRY and SYGVKD. V lost 7 bases and J 9 bases, leaving 3 bases between the germline ends. This CDR3 has 8 amino acids. The chain's CDR3 is CAIKAQYF. CDR3 nucleotides: TGTGCCATCAAGGCCCAGTACTTC.

The chain links TRBV2 to TRBJ2-3, with D maybe TRBD1 (5 bases). Germline CDR1 SNHLY, CDR2 FYNNEI. The CDR3 is 13 amino acids. Trimming cost V 8 bases and J 4 bases, with 13 bases left between them. CDR3 sequence reads: CASGALSADTQYF. The CDR3 DNA reads TGTGCCAGCGGGGCCCTCTCCGCAGATACGCAGTATTTT. Variable domain in full (rest from reference TRBV2 and TRBJ2-3): EPEVTQTPSHQVTQMGQEVILRCVPISNHLYFYWYRQILGQKVEFLVSFYNNEISEKSEIFDDQFSVERPDGSNFTLKIRSTKLEDSAMYFCASGALSADTQYFGPGTRLTVL.

J is TRBJ1-2 and V is TRBV7-9, with 8 bases aligning to TRBD1. The CDR3 sequence is 16 residues long. Germline CDR1 is SEHNR and CDR2 is FQNEAQ (reference sequence). With 5 bases clipped from V and 8 bases from J, the junction kept 16 bases outside the gene matches. The chain's CDR3 is CASSGRQGKLVEGYTF. The CDR3 DNA reads TGTGCCAGCAGCGGCCGACAGGGGAAACTCGTCGAGGGCTACACCTTC.

V and J are TRBV20-1 and TRBJ2-4; 8 bases agree with TRBD1. V gave up 1 base and J gave up 0 bases; unmatched junction bases: 5. The CDR3 is made up of 16 amino acids. Germline V gene sequence: CDR1 DFQATT, CDR2 SNEGSKA (reference sequence). The CDR3 loop reads CSARGRQGLAKNIQYF. In DNA, the CDR3 is TGCAGTGCTAGAGGGAGACAGGGGCTAGCCAAAAACATTCAGTACTTC.

The rearrangement links TRBV27 to TRBJ2-4; the match to TRBD2 covers 12 bases. The J call could be wrong; TRBJ2-7 is a better fit for the DNA end. This CDR3 contains 15 residues. Germline CDR1 MNHEY, CDR2 SMNVEV (reference sequence). CDR3 DNA sequence: TGTGCCAGCAGCCTTACGACTAGCGGGAGATCCGAGCAGTACTTC. It encodes CASSLTTSGRSEQYF.

The chain employs TRBV3-1 and TRBJ1-5; a possible D gene is TRBD1 (6 bases). The CDR3 extends over 15 amino acids. The germline V gene encodes CDR1 LGHDT and CDR2 YNNKEL (reference sequence). V was trimmed by 2 bases and J by 7 bases, leaving 15 bases between them. CDR3 DNA sequence: TGTGCCAGCAGCCAATTTGGGGGCTCGGGGCAGCCCCAGCATTTT. Translation gives CASSQFGGSGQPQHF.

This sequence joins TRBV27 and TRBJ2-3, with 8 bases that match TRBD2. Germline assignment: CDR1 MNHEY and CDR2 SMNVEV (reference sequence). V gave up 3 bases and J gave up 8 bases; unmatched junction bases: 7. The CDR3 has 14 residues. The CDR3 DNA reads TGTGCCAGCAGTTTCTCGGGGGGGCTGGGTACGCAGTATTTT. Translation: CASSFSGGLGTQYF.

The chain couples TRBV3-1 to TRBJ2-1; a weak D match, TRBD2 (5 bases). The CDR3 has 16 amino acids. With 0 bases removed from V and 10 bases from J, the gap between germline ends came to 19 bases. Germline V CDR1 and CDR2: LGHDT, YNNKEL (reference sequence). CDR3 DNA sequence: TGTGCCAGCAGCCAAGATTGGCAGGCGGGCGAAGTGGAGCAGTTCTTC. Its protein is CASSQDWQAGEVEQFF.

The gene calls are TRBV20-1 and TRBJ2-1; D ambiguous. CDR1 is DFQATT, CDR2 SNEGSKA, per germline (reference sequence). The CDR3 length is 13 residues. Trimming removed 1 base at V and 5 bases at J, with 9 bases between. CDR3 protein: CSARVNYHNEQFF. CDR3 sequence (DNA): TGCAGTGCTAGAGTCAACTATCACAATGAGCAGTTCTTC.

V is TRBV4-3 and J is TRBJ1-1; D ambiguous. CDR1 is LGHNA and CDR2 is YSLEER in the germline V gene. Trimming stripped 1 base from V and 6 bases from J, with 12 bases between. The CDR3 is made up of 14 amino acids. CDR3 sequence: CASSQAAVGAEAFF. The CDR3 region has the DNA TGCGCCAGCAGCCAAGCTGCGGTAGGCGCTGAAGCTTTCTTT.

The chain links TRBV3-1 to TRBJ1-5; weak D call: TRBD1 (6 bases). Per germline, CDR1 LGHDT and CDR2 YNNKEL (reference sequence). Deletions cut 4 bases from V and 5 bases from J, with 12 bases between. CDR3 size: 14 residues. CDR3 nucleotides: TGTGCCAGCAGCCTCGGGGGCGAAGATCAGCCCCAGCATTTT. Its protein product is CASSLGGEDQPQHF.

This clonotype was found a few times. This chain links TRBV5-1 with TRBJ2-7; 13 bases fit TRBD2. Germline V gene sequence: CDR1 SGHRS, CDR2 YFSETQ. The V gene end was trimmed by 3 bases and the J gene end by 0 bases; junction bases not matched to a gene: 3. This CDR3 spans 16 amino acids. The CDR3 DNA reads TGCGCCAGCAGCTCGGGACTAGCGGGACCCTCCTACGAGCAGTACTTC. It codes for CASSSGLAGPSYEQYF.

Turning to this clonotype: Compared with germline, one end of the junction differs, possibly owing to a read error. This rearrangement joins TRBV29-1 to TRBJ1-5; the D is unclear. Germline CDR1 and CDR2: SQVTM and ANQGSEA. The CDR3 consists of 16 residues. The CDR3 bases are TGCGGCGTTGAGCCCCTTTCAAGAAATAGCAATCAGCCCCAGCATTTT. Translating gives CGVEPLSRNSNQPQHF.

This sequence joins TRBV6-1 and TRBJ2-7; 7 bases fit TRBD1. The CDR3 is 16 residues long. Germline V lookup: CDR1 MNHNS, CDR2 SASEGT. The V and J ends lost 4 bases and 0 bases, in that order; junction bases with no gene match: 9. CDR3 in DNA: TGTGCCAGCAGTGGTCTCCGCAGGGGGAGCTCCTACGAGCAGTACTTC. Translating gives CASSGLRRGSSYEQYF.

This clonotype showed up just once. The V and J genes are TRBV15 and TRBJ2-1, with D maybe TRBD2 (5 bases). This CDR3 has 13 amino acids. The V end lost 4 bases, the J end lost 6 bases, and 10 bases lay between the germline ends. Germline V gene sequence: CDR1 LNHNV, CDR2 YYDKDF (reference sequence). The CDR3 sequence: CATSTAEGNEQFF. CDR3 sequence (DNA): TGTGCCACCAGCACAGCAGAGGGCAATGAGCAGTTCTTC.

In this sample, this clonotype turned up a few times. This rearrangement joins TRBV20-1 to TRBJ2-7; tentative D call: TRBD2 (6 bases). The CDR3 is 15 residues long. The V end was cut by 3 bases, the J end by 3 bases, with 18 bases between. Germline V lookup: CDR1 DFQATT, CDR2 SNEGSKA (reference sequence). CDR3 DNA sequence: TGCAGTGCTAGCGGGAGTTCCGCCGGAGACTACGAGCAGTACTTC. Its translation: CSASGSSAGDYEQYF.

This clonotype appeared a few times. The chain couples TRBV28 to TRBJ2-4; D is perhaps TRBD1 or TRBD2 (5 bases each). The CDR3 is 14 amino acids. V was clipped by 5 bases and J by 8 bases, with 16 bases between them. The germline CDR1 and CDR2 sequences are MDHEN and SYDVKM. The CDR3: CASSPPKGTDIQYF. The CDR3, as DNA: TGTGCCAGCAGTCCCCCCAAGGGGACGGACATTCAGTACTTC.

This clonotype was observed a handful of times. The J gene is TRBJ2-2, the V gene TRBV12-5; the D is unclear. Germline CDR1 is LGHNT and CDR2 is FRNRAP. CDR3 size: 12 residues. V was pared by 4 bases and J by 5 bases, with 5 bases between. The CDR3 nucleotides are TGTGCTAGTGGTTCGCATACCGGGGAGCTGTTTTTT. Protein sequence: CASGSHTGELFF.